The rows below give T cell receptor beta chains drawn from one sample of a study of blood T cell repertoires in COVID-19. Using immunoSEQ multiplex PCR, the repertoire was profiled, and TCRdb retains in-frame clones only, with some absent. Found here are approximately 210,000 clones, roughly 91% of them singletons; the top ten hold less than 8%. Input material: PBMCs or T cells enriched from blood (not recorded which). All receptors come from a man aged 30 to 45 in a cohort exposed to, infected with or recovered from COVID-19 (not recorded which). Both conserved end residues are part of each CDR3. Fields, in order: V gene, D gene, clone size, J gene, CDR3 DNA, CDR3 protein. The D gene is left open where the match is weak. Part of the rows lack a size; the others show once, few, many or a class for expanded clones.

v_gene: TRBV19; d_gene: -; abundance: -; j_gene: TRBJ2-1; CDR3nt: TGTGCCAGTAGTATTCTGCTAGGATACAATGAGCAGTTCTTC; CDR3aa: CASSILLGYNEQFF
v_gene: TRBV6-6; d_gene: TRBD2; abundance: -; j_gene: TRBJ2-3; CDR3nt: TGTGCCAGCAGGGGACTAGCGGGAGCGAGAACAGATACGCAGTATTTT; CDR3aa: CASRGLAGARTDTQYF
v_gene: TRBV28; d_gene: TRBD1; abundance: once; j_gene: TRBJ2-1; CDR3nt: TGTGCCAGCAGTTTGACAGGGCCCCCTGTGTTGGCTTACAATGAGCAGTTCTTC; CDR3aa: CASSLTGPPVLAYNEQFF
v_gene: TRBV7-9; d_gene: TRBD1; abundance: -; j_gene: TRBJ1-2; CDR3nt: TGTGCCAGCAGCTTGGGACAGGGAGACGGCTACACCTTC; CDR3aa: CASSLGQGDGYTF
v_gene: TRBV24-1; d_gene: -; abundance: -; j_gene: TRBJ2-2; CDR3nt: TGTGCCACCAGTGACCTGACAGACCCCAACACCGGGGAGCTGTTTTTT; CDR3aa: CATSDLTDPNTGELFF
v_gene: TRBV24-1; d_gene: -; abundance: many; j_gene: TRBJ2-1; CDR3nt: TGTGCCACCAAAGGCCCCGGGTACAATGAGCAGTTCTTC; CDR3aa: CATKGPGYNEQFF
v_gene: TRBV5-1; d_gene: -; abundance: -; j_gene: TRBJ2-3; CDR3nt: TGCGCCAGCAGCCTAGCTAAACTTACAGGGACAGATACGCAGTATTTT; CDR3aa: CASSLAKLTGTDTQYF
v_gene: TRBV4-3; d_gene: TRBD1; abundance: -; j_gene: TRBJ2-2; CDR3nt: TGCGCCAGCAGCCGCGGACAGGGGAACACCGGGGAGCTGTTTTTT; CDR3aa: CASSRGQGNTGELFF
v_gene: TRBV27; d_gene: -; abundance: -; j_gene: TRBJ2-7; CDR3nt: TGTGCCAGCAGTTTACAGGGACACAACCACGAGCAGTACTTC; CDR3aa: CASSLQGHNHEQYF
v_gene: TRBV28; d_gene: TRBD2; abundance: -; j_gene: TRBJ2-7; CDR3nt: TGTGCCAGCTTCGGACTAGCGGGATTGGGCTACGAGCAGTACTTC; CDR3aa: CASFGLAGLGYEQYF
v_gene: TRBV19; d_gene: TRBD1; abundance: -; j_gene: TRBJ1-5; CDR3nt: TGTGCCAGTAGGATCAGCAAGGGACAGGGAAGGGGTAGCAATCAGCCCCAGCATTTT; CDR3aa: CASRISKGQGRGSNQPQHF
v_gene: TRBV6-5; d_gene: -; abundance: -; j_gene: TRBJ2-7; CDR3nt: TGTGCCAGCAGTTCTAACAGGGACTACTACGAGCAGTACTTC; CDR3aa: CASSSNRDYYEQYF
v_gene: TRBV7-9; d_gene: -; abundance: -; j_gene: TRBJ2-7; CDR3nt: TGTGCCAGCAGCTTAGCGGGAGGAATCTCCTACGAGCAGTACTTC; CDR3aa: CASSLAGGISYEQYF
v_gene: TRBV7-9; d_gene: -; abundance: -; j_gene: TRBJ2-7; CDR3nt: TGTGCCAGCAGCACCAGGGTCGACTACGAGCAGTACTTC; CDR3aa: CASSTRVDYEQYF
v_gene: TRBV7-2; d_gene: -; abundance: -; j_gene: TRBJ2-6; CDR3nt: TGTGCCAGCAGCTTAGTTCTCGGGGCTGGGGCCAACGTCCTGACTTTC; CDR3aa: CASSLVLGAGANVLTF
v_gene: TRBV6-4; d_gene: TRBD2; abundance: -; j_gene: TRBJ2-5; CDR3nt: TGTGCCAACCGCTCCGTAGCGGGAGTAAAAGAGACCCAGTACTTC; CDR3aa: CANRSVAGVKETQYF
v_gene: TRBV7-2; d_gene: TRBD1; abundance: -; j_gene: TRBJ1-5; CDR3nt: TGTGCCAGCAGCCTACAGGGGGCGAGGCCCCAGCATTTT; CDR3aa: CASSLQGARPQHF
v_gene: TRBV11-3; d_gene: TRBD1; abundance: -; j_gene: TRBJ2-3; CDR3nt: TGTGCCAGCAGCTTAGCTTCTTGGGACAGACTCACAGATACGCAGTATTTT; CDR3aa: CASSLASWDRLTDTQYF
v_gene: TRBV3-1/TRBV3-2; d_gene: -; abundance: -; j_gene: TRBJ1-5; CDR3nt: TGTGCCAGCAGCCAAGGGGGCCATAGCAATCAGCCCCAGCATTTT; CDR3aa: CASSQGGHSNQPQHF
v_gene: TRBV24-1; d_gene: TRBD1; abundance: -; j_gene: TRBJ1-5; CDR3nt: TGTGCCACCAGTGATGACAGGGAGATTCAGCCCCAGCATTTT; CDR3aa: CATSDDREIQPQHF
v_gene: TRBV10-2; d_gene: -; abundance: -; j_gene: TRBJ2-1; CDR3nt: TGCGCCAGCAGTACCGAGCGAGTTAATGAGCAGTTCTTC; CDR3aa: CASSTERVNEQFF
v_gene: TRBV10-3; d_gene: -; abundance: -; j_gene: TRBJ1-1; CDR3nt: TGTGCCACCCATGGGGGACATACTACTGAAGCTTTCTTT; CDR3aa: CATHGGHTTEAFF
v_gene: TRBV29-1; d_gene: TRBD2; abundance: -; j_gene: TRBJ2-7; CDR3nt: TGCAGCACAACGCGGACTAGCGGTCTCTCCTACGAGCAGTACTTC; CDR3aa: CSTTRTSGLSYEQYF
v_gene: TRBV25-1; d_gene: TRBD1; abundance: -; j_gene: TRBJ1-5; CDR3nt: TGTGCCAGCAGTGAATCAGGGGGGCAGCCCCAGCATTTT; CDR3aa: CASSESGGQPQHF
v_gene: TRBV7-6; d_gene: TRBD2; abundance: -; j_gene: TRBJ2-1; CDR3nt: TGTGCCAGCAGCTTAGGGTCTAGCGGGGAGACCTACAATGAGCAGTTCTTC; CDR3aa: CASSLGSSGETYNEQFF
v_gene: TRBV6-4; d_gene: TRBD2; abundance: -; j_gene: TRBJ2-3; CDR3nt: TGTGCCAGCAGTAAAGCGGGAGAAACAGATACGCAGTATTTT; CDR3aa: CASSKAGETDTQYF
v_gene: TRBV7-3; d_gene: -; abundance: once; j_gene: TRBJ1-5; CDR3nt: TGTGCCAGCAGCAGGGGACATAATCAGCCCCAGCATTTT; CDR3aa: CASSRGHNQPQHF
v_gene: TRBV7-9; d_gene: TRBD2; abundance: -; j_gene: TRBJ2-7; CDR3nt: TGTGCCAGCCGAGAGGGACTAGCGGGTCACGAGCAGTACTTC; CDR3aa: CASREGLAGHEQYF
v_gene: TRBV10-3; d_gene: -; abundance: -; j_gene: TRBJ2-7; CDR3nt: TGTGCCATCAGTGCGTACAGTTCAAATCCTCAGAGCTCCTACGAGCAGTACTTC; CDR3aa: CAISAYSSNPQSSYEQYF
v_gene: TRBV11-2; d_gene: TRBD2; abundance: -; j_gene: TRBJ2-1; CDR3nt: TGTGCCAGCAGCCCGGGACTAATGGACCTTTTCGAGCAGTTCTTC; CDR3aa: CASSPGLMDLFEQFF
v_gene: TRBV5-1; d_gene: TRBD1; abundance: once; j_gene: TRBJ1-1; CDR3nt: TGCGCCAGCAGCCGTTCTCAGGACAGGGCTGAAGCTTTCTTT; CDR3aa: CASSRSQDRAEAFF
v_gene: TRBV19; d_gene: -; abundance: -; j_gene: TRBJ2-7; CDR3nt: TGTGCCAGTAGTGCCATACAGGGATACGAGCAGTACTTC; CDR3aa: CASSAIQGYEQYF
v_gene: TRBV12-3/TRBV12-4; d_gene: -; abundance: -; j_gene: TRBJ2-7; CDR3nt: TGTGCCAGCAGTTTAGGACAGACCTACGAGCAGTACTTC; CDR3aa: CASSLGQTYEQYF
v_gene: TRBV7-8; d_gene: TRBD2; abundance: -; j_gene: TRBJ2-5; CDR3nt: TGTGCCAGCAGCTTAGCCCTGGGAGCGGGAGGTGCCCAAGAGACCCAGTACTTC; CDR3aa: CASSLALGAGGAQETQYF
v_gene: TRBV7-8; d_gene: -; abundance: -; j_gene: TRBJ2-2; CDR3nt: TGTGCCAGCAGCATAGAATGGGCAGGGATGACCGGGGAGCTGTTTTTT; CDR3aa: CASSIEWAGMTGELFF
v_gene: TRBV5-1; d_gene: TRBD1; abundance: -; j_gene: TRBJ1-1; CDR3nt: TGCGCCAGCAGCGCACAGGGGCGAGAGGAAGCTTTCTTT; CDR3aa: CASSAQGREEAFF
v_gene: TRBV4-1; d_gene: TRBD2; abundance: -; j_gene: TRBJ2-3; CDR3nt: TGCGCCAGCAGCCAAGATAGCGGGAGCACAGATACGCAGTATTTT; CDR3aa: CASSQDSGSTDTQYF
v_gene: TRBV28; d_gene: -; abundance: -; j_gene: TRBJ2-4; CDR3nt: TGTGCCTCCAACGAGGGGGGGTTAGCCAAAAACATTCAGTACTTC; CDR3aa: CASNEGGLAKNIQYF
v_gene: TRBV24-1; d_gene: TRBD1; abundance: once; j_gene: TRBJ1-5; CDR3nt: TGTGCCACCCAGGGTGGGACAGGCAATCAGCCCCAGCATTTT; CDR3aa: CATQGGTGNQPQHF
v_gene: TRBV5-4; d_gene: TRBD2; abundance: -; j_gene: TRBJ2-2; CDR3nt: TGTGCCAGCAGCTCCGGGACTAGCGGATGGAACACCGGGGAGCTGTTTTTT; CDR3aa: CASSSGTSGWNTGELFF
v_gene: TRBV27; d_gene: -; abundance: -; j_gene: TRBJ1-5; CDR3nt: TGTGCCAGCAGTTTCAGGGGAGTCAATCAGCCCCAGCATTTT; CDR3aa: CASSFRGVNQPQHF
v_gene: TRBV7-2; d_gene: -; abundance: -; j_gene: TRBJ1-1; CDR3nt: TGTGCCAGCAGACAGGCGCGGTGGCAGTGGGACACTGAAGCTTTCTTT; CDR3aa: CASRQARWQWDTEAFF
v_gene: TRBV4-1; d_gene: -; abundance: -; j_gene: TRBJ1-5; CDR3nt: TGCGCCAGCAGCCAAGATAGGGGCGCGAATCAGCCCCAGCATTTT; CDR3aa: CASSQDRGANQPQHF
v_gene: TRBV6-5; d_gene: -; abundance: -; j_gene: TRBJ2-7; CDR3nt: TGTGCCAGCCTTCCCGGGTTTTCGTCTTCCTACGAGCAGTACTTC; CDR3aa: CASLPGFSSSYEQYF
v_gene: TRBV6-5; d_gene: -; abundance: -; j_gene: TRBJ2-1; CDR3nt: TGTGCCAGCAGTTGGAGATCCTACAATGAGCAGTTCTTC; CDR3aa: CASSWRSYNEQFF
v_gene: TRBV5-8; d_gene: -; abundance: -; j_gene: TRBJ1-6; CDR3nt: TGTGCCAGCAGCTTGGGACCCAGGGCCTCCTATAATTCACCCCTCCACTTT; CDR3aa: CASSLGPRASYNSPLHF
v_gene: TRBV5-1; d_gene: -; abundance: -; j_gene: TRBJ1-1; CDR3nt: TGCGCCAGCAGTTTGGACGGGGGAGTCCCTGAAGCTTTCTTT; CDR3aa: CASSLDGGVPEAFF
v_gene: TRBV6-5; d_gene: -; abundance: once; j_gene: TRBJ2-7; CDR3nt: TGTGCCAGCAGCGTCAGCGGTTCCTACGAGCAGTACTTC; CDR3aa: CASSVSGSYEQYF
v_gene: TRBV19; d_gene: TRBD2; abundance: -; j_gene: TRBJ2-7; CDR3nt: TGTGCCAGTAGTGCCCAGGGACTAGCGGCCTACGAGCAGTACTTC; CDR3aa: CASSAQGLAAYEQYF
v_gene: TRBV4-1; d_gene: -; abundance: -; j_gene: TRBJ2-2; CDR3nt: TGCGCCAGCAGCCCTAAGCAGGCCGGGGAGCTGTTTTTT; CDR3aa: CASSPKQAGELFF
v_gene: TRBV5-4; d_gene: TRBD1; abundance: -; j_gene: TRBJ1-4; CDR3nt: TGTGCCAGCAGCACCTGGACAGGGGGATCTGAAAAACTGTTTTTT; CDR3aa: CASSTWTGGSEKLFF
v_gene: TRBV5-1; d_gene: -; abundance: -; j_gene: TRBJ1-1; CDR3nt: TGCGCCAGCACCGATAGTGGCGGAAGAAGGACTGAAGCTTTCTTT; CDR3aa: CASTDSGGRRTEAFF
v_gene: TRBV9; d_gene: -; abundance: -; j_gene: TRBJ1-1; CDR3nt: TGTGCCAGCAGCGTTACAGGGAACACTGAAGCTTTCTTT; CDR3aa: CASSVTGNTEAFF
v_gene: TRBV9; d_gene: -; abundance: -; j_gene: TRBJ2-7; CDR3nt: TGTGCCAGCAGCGTAGGGCGCGGCTCCTACGAGCAGTACTTC; CDR3aa: CASSVGRGSYEQYF
v_gene: TRBV7-8; d_gene: TRBD1; abundance: once; j_gene: TRBJ1-6; CDR3nt: TGTGCCAGCACCGCCCAGGGGGCGGGGGATTCACCCCTCCACTTT; CDR3aa: CASTAQGAGDSPLHF
v_gene: TRBV5-1; d_gene: -; abundance: -; j_gene: TRBJ2-7; CDR3nt: TGCGCCAGCAGCCCGGACAGTATATACTACGAGCAGTACTTC; CDR3aa: CASSPDSIYYEQYF
v_gene: TRBV4-1; d_gene: -; abundance: once; j_gene: TRBJ2-1; CDR3nt: TGCGCCAGCAGCCAAGATGAACGCGAACAGTTCTTC; CDR3aa: CASSQDEREQFF